Shown below are 3 T cell receptor beta chains from a single sample sequenced in a study of T cell responses to AZD1222 COVID-19 vaccine. The protocol was immunoSEQ multiplex PCR, while the TCRdb copy is restricted to in-frame clones and leaves out a portion. The sample consists of around 150,000 clones, 84% of them appearing once. Sequences were derived from peripheral blood, sampled on day 0 of AZD1222 vaccination. The receptors derive from an adult in good health.

The V and J genes are TRBV28 and TRBJ1-1, with D unclear. Between the trimmed V and J ends, which lost 3 bases and 8 bases, there was a span of 10 bases. CDR1 MDHEN and CDR2 SYDVKM come from the germline V gene. The CDR3 length is 12 residues. The CDR3 nucleotides are TGTGCCAGCAGTTTTTCCCTGGCAGAAGCTTTCTTT. Amino acids: CASSFSLAEAFF.

The J gene is TRBJ1-1, the V gene TRBV11-2; unclear D gene. The CDR3 sequence is 13 residues long. Trimming pared 5 bases from V and 4 bases from J, leaving 11 bases between. The germline CDR1 and CDR2 sequences are SGHAT and FQNNGV. CDR3 bases: TGTGCCAGCAGCATCTCGAGGGCCACTGAAGCTTTCTTT. Translating gives CASSISRATEAFF.

This clone was seen more than once but under ten times. The V and J genes are TRBV7-6 and TRBJ1-1; D not resolved. CDR1 SGHVS and CDR2 FNYEAQ come from the germline V gene. Trimming took off 4 bases at V and 1 base at J, with 10 bases between the two ends. The length of the CDR3 is 14 residues. The CDR3 is CASSYGRGNTEAFF. The CDR3 DNA follows: TGTGCCAGCAGCTATGGCCGAGGGAACACTGAAGCTTTCTTT.